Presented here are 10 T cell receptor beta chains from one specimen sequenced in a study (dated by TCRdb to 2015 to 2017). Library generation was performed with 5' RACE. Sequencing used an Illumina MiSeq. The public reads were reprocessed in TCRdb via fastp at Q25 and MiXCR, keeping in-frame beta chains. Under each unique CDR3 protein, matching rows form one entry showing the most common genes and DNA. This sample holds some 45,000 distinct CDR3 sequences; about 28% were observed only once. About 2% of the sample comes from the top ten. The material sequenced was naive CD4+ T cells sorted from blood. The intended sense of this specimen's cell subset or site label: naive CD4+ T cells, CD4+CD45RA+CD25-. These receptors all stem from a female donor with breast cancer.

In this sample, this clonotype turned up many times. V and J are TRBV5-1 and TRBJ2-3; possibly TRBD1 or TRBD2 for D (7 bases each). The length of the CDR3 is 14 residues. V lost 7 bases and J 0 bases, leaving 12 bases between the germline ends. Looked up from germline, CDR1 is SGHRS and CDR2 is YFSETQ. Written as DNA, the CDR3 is TGCGCCAGCCTCAGGGGGGGCAGCACAGATACGCAGTATTTT. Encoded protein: CASLRGGSTDTQYF. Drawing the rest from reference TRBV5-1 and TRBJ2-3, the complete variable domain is KAGVTQTPRYLIKTRGQQVTLSCSPISGHRSVSWYQQTPGQGLQFLFEYFSETQRNKGNFPGRFSGRQFSNSRSEMNVSTLELGDSALYLCASLRGGSTDTQYFGPGTRLTVL.

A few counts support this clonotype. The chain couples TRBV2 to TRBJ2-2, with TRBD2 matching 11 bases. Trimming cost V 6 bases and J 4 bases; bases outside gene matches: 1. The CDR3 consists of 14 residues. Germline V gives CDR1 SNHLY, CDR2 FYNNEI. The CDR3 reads CASRGTSGTGELFF. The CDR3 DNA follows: TGTGCCAGCAGGGGGACTAGCGGCACCGGGGAGCTGTTTTTT.

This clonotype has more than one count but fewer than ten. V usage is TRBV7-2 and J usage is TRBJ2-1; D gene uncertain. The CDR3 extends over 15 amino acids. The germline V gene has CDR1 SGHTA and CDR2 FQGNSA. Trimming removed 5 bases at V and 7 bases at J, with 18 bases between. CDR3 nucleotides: TGTGCCAGCAGCCGAACTACATTGCCTTCGAATGAGCAGTTCTTC. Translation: CASSRTTLPSNEQFF.

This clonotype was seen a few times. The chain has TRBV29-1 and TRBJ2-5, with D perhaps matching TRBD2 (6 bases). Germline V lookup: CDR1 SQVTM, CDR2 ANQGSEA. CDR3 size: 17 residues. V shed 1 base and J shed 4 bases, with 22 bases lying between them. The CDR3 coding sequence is TGCAGCGTTGAAGCGGGACTGTCAAACCGGGCGGGAGAGACCCAGTACTTC. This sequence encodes CSVEAGLSNRAGETQYF.

CDR3 DNA sequence: TGTGCCAGCAGTTTCCGGGACAGGGCGTTCGGAGATACGCAGTATTTT. Translated: CASSFRDRAFGDTQYF. The chain recombines TRBV27 with TRBJ2-3, with TRBD1 matching over 9 bases. This CDR3 region has 16 residues. Germline values: CDR1 MNHEY, CDR2 SMNVEV (reference sequence). Trimming cost V 3 bases and J 5 bases; bases outside gene matches: 9.

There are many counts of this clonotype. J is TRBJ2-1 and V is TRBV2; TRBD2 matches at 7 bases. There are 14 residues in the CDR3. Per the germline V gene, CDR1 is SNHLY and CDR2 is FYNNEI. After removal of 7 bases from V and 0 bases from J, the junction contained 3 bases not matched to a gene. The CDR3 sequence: CASKVAGSYNEQFF. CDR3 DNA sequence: TGTGCCAGCAAGGTAGCGGGCTCCTACAATGAGCAGTTCTTC.

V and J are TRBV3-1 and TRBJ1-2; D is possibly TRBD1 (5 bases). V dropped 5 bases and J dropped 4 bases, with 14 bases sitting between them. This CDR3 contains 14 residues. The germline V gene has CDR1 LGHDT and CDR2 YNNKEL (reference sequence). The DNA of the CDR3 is TGTGCCAGCAGCGTACAAGGACAAGGCTATGGCTACACCTTC. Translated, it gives CASSVQGQGYGYTF.

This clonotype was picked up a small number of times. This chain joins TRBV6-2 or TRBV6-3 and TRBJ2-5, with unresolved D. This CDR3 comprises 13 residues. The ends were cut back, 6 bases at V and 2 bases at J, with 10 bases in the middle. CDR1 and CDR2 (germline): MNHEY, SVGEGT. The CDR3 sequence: CASSNPQQETQYF. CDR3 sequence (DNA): TGTGCCAGCAGCAACCCCCAACAAGAGACCCAGTACTTC.

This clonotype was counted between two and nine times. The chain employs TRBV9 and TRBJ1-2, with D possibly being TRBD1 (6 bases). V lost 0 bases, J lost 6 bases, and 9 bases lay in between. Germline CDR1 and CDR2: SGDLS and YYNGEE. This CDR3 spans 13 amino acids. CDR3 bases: TGTGCCAGCAGCGTAGAACCAGGGGATGGCTACACCTTC. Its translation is CASSVEPGDGYTF.

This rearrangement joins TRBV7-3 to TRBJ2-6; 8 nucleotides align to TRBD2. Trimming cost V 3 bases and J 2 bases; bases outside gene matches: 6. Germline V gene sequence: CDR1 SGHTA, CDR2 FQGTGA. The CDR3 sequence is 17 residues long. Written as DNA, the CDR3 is TGTGCCAGCAGCTTTATTCGGGGGGGGCCTGGGGCCAACGTCCTGACTTTC. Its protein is CASSFIRGGPGANVLTF.